This TCR beta chain was identified in a study of blood T cell repertoires in COVID-19. Measured with immunoSEQ multiplex PCR; TCRdb has only the in-frame clones, and not every one. The sample lists a few hundred thousand clones, around four fifths seen once, with about 10% in the top ten. In terms of age and location, participants ranged from roughly 18 to 100 years and lived in about 25 US areas. Germline V gene data show CDR1 as SGHVS and CDR2 as FNYEAQ. V lost 6 bases, J lost 1 base, and 8 bases stayed unmatched. The CDR3 runs 15 residues. This clone has a single count. Source material: PBMCs or T cells enriched from blood (not recorded which). The receptor comes from a man aged 35 to 55 who had recovered from COVID-19. This rearrangement joins TRBV7-6 to TRBJ1-1; TRBD1 matches at 7 bases. The CDR3 sequence is CASSFPGQSNTEAFF. CDR3 coding DNA: TGTGCCAGCAGTTTCCCGGGACAGTCGAACACTGAAGCTTTCTTT.